Each of the 7 T cell receptor beta chains below was sequenced from the same sample in a study of blood T cell repertoires in COVID-19. Profiled with immunoSEQ multiplex PCR; TCRdb holds only in-frame clones, not every one. The data show tens of thousands of clones, around 76% seen once. The sample taken for sequencing was peripheral blood. The receptor source for this set is a woman of 80 years or more with acute or convalescent COVID-19.

This chain uses TRBV28 with TRBJ2-7; 8 positions match TRBD1. Per the germline V gene, CDR1 is MDHEN and CDR2 is SYDVKM. Unmatched junction bases numbered 8, after V lost 10 bases and J lost 3 bases. This CDR3 has 13 amino acids. As DNA, the CDR3 is TGTGCCACCGGGGGACAGGACATCTACGAGCAGTACTTC. It translates to CATGGQDIYEQYF.

The chain uses TRBV7-9 and TRBJ2-7; no clear D gene. The length of the CDR3 is 13 residues. Deletions cut 4 bases from V and 3 bases from J, with 10 bases between. Germline V gene data show CDR1 as SEHNR and CDR2 as FQNEAQ (reference sequence). The chain's CDR3 is CASSSHRDYEQYF. The CDR3 bases are TGTGCCAGCAGCTCGCACAGAGACTACGAGCAGTACTTC.

The chain has TRBV9 and TRBJ2-5; 8 bases are shared with TRBD2. V was clipped by 7 bases and J by 5 bases; unmatched bases: 13. Looked up from germline, CDR1 is SGDLS and CDR2 is YYNGEE. The CDR3 covers 15 residues. This chain's CDR3 is CASSISGGPLETQYF. DNA of the CDR3: TGTGCCAGCTCTATCTCGGGAGGGCCTTTGGAGACCCAGTACTTC.

This chain joins TRBV10-3 and TRBJ2-6, with 7 bases lining up with TRBD1. Trimming removed 8 bases from V and 4 bases from J; junction bases left unmatched: 14. Germline CDR1 and CDR2: ENHRY and SYGVKD. This CDR3 contains 17 residues. The CDR3 protein is CAIGDRPQWAGANVLTF. The CDR3 DNA follows: TGTGCCATCGGGGACAGACCTCAGTGGGCGGGGGCCAACGTCCTGACTTTC.

The rearrangement links TRBV19 to TRBJ2-2; maybe TRBD2 (6 bases). The CDR3 has 17 residues. Germline loops: CDR1 LNHDA, CDR2 SQIVND (reference sequence). V dropped 6 bases and J dropped 5 bases, with 22 bases sitting between them. Written as DNA, the CDR3 is TGTGCCAGTAGCCTCATCGTTGGGGGGAGTGGTACCGGGGAGCTGTTTTTT. It translates to CASSLIVGGSGTGELFF. Together with reference TRBV19 and TRBJ2-2, the CDR3 gives the full variable domain: DGGITQSPKYLFRKEGQNVTLSCEQNLNHDAMYWYRQDPGQGLRLIYYSQIVNDFQKGDIAEGYSVSREKKESFPLTVTSAQKNPTAFYLCASSLIVGGSGTGELFFGEGSRLTVL.

The CDR3 protein is CASKLAGGTYEQYF. The CDR3 coding sequence is TGTGCCAGCAAACTAGCGGGAGGTACCTACGAGCAGTACTTC. The genes are TRBV2 and TRBJ2-7; the match to TRBD2 covers 12 bases. Germline CDR1 and CDR2: SNHLY and FYNNEI. There are 14 residues in the CDR3. V shed 7 bases and J 2 bases; nucleotides not matched to a gene: 3.

This clone was counted between two and nine times. The chain combines TRBV5-1 with TRBJ1-6; the match to TRBD1 covers 7 bases. In germline, CDR1 is SGHRS, CDR2 YFSETQ. V lost 5 bases, J lost 6 bases, and 5 bases stayed unmatched. The CDR3 is made up of 14 amino acids. This CDR3 reads CASRGGDSNSPLHF. The DNA for the CDR3 is TGCGCCAGCAGGGGTGGGGACAGTAATTCACCCCTCCACTTT.